This entry lists 23 T cell receptor beta chains sequenced from one sample in a study of T cells in Graves' hyperthyroidism and ophthalmopathy. The TCR beta CDR3 regions underwent amplification using RNA transcripts as the source. The HTBI primer set served for first-round RT-PCR of the TCR CDR3. TCRdb analysed the multiplex PCR reads with MiXCR anew, one entry per CDR3 protein. There are 400,000 to 600,000 distinct CDR3 sequences in the sample; about 16% occur only once, and over 25% lies in the top ten. Sequencing was carried out using blood. Receptors were obtained from a young woman with Graves' ophthalmopathy.

There are a few counts of this clonotype. V gene TRBV27 combines with J gene TRBJ2-7; a weak D match, TRBD1 (5 bases). This CDR3 is built from 14 residues. V lost 5 bases, J lost 2 bases, and 13 bases lay in between. Germline CDR1 MNHEY, CDR2 SMNVEV (reference sequence). The CDR3 sequence: CASSPLTETYEQYF. CDR3 nucleotides: TGTGCCAGCAGTCCACTGACAGAAACCTACGAGCAGTACTTC.

This clonotype was counted many times. V gene TRBV12-3 or TRBV12-4 combines with J gene TRBJ2-1; unclear D gene. The CDR3 has 12 residues. Trimming took off 8 bases at V and 5 bases at J, with 10 bases between the two ends. The CDR3 region is CASGLSNNEQFF. The CDR3 bases are TGTGCCAGCGGATTATCGAACAATGAGCAGTTCTTC.

This clonotype was seen many times. This chain links TRBV6-2 or TRBV6-3 with TRBJ1-1, with D unresolved. The CDR3 spans 12 residues. V lost 5 bases, J lost 8 bases, and 12 bases lay in between. Per the germline V gene, CDR1 is MNHEY and CDR2 is SVGEGT. CDR3 bases: TGTGCCAGCAGTCGAGCTTACCGGGAAGCTTTCTTT. Translating it yields CASSRAYREAFF.

The rearrangement joins TRBV11-2 to TRBJ2-5; 10 bases match TRBD2. J lost 4 bases, V lost 8 bases, and 4 bases had no gene match. Germline CDR1 SGHAT, CDR2 FQNNGV. This CDR3 contains 13 residues. DNA of the CDR3: TGTGCCAGCGGCCTAGCGGGAGTAGAGACCCAGTACTTC. Translation gives CASGLAGVETQYF.

This clonotype has more than one count but fewer than ten. V gene TRBV27 combines with J gene TRBJ1-5; perhaps TRBD1 as D (6 bases). V dropped 8 bases and J dropped 1 base, with 18 bases sitting between them. In germline, CDR1 is MNHEY, CDR2 SMNVEV (reference sequence). This CDR3 spans 16 amino acids. The CDR3 nucleotides read TGTGCCAGCGGCAGGGGTGGGAATCTGAGCAATCAGCCCCAGCATTTT. Protein: CASGRGGNLSNQPQHF.

The gene calls are TRBV20-1 and TRBJ2-1; 11 bases line up with TRBD2. The ends lost 0 bases at V and 1 base at J; junction bases unmatched: 5. The CDR3 covers 17 residues. From germline, CDR1 is DFQATT and CDR2 SNEGSKA (reference sequence). CDR3 DNA: TGCAGTGCTAGAGATACTAGCGGGAGAACGTCCTACAATGAGCAGTTCTTC. Its protein is CSARDTSGRTSYNEQFF.

This clonotype appeared many times. The V gene is TRBV7-2, the J gene TRBJ2-7; D is perhaps TRBD1 (6 bases). The CDR3 loop spans 14 amino acids. Trimming shortened V by 1 base and J by 5 bases, and 12 bases separated the two germline ends. Germline V CDR1 and CDR2: SGHTA, FQGNSA. The CDR3 spells CASSLGGGRDEQYF. The CDR3 DNA reads as TGTGCCAGCAGCTTAGGTGGGGGCAGGGACGAGCAGTACTTC.

This clonotype has ten or more counts. The chain joins TRBV5-1 to TRBJ2-3; D uncertain. The ends were cut back, 5 bases at V and 0 bases at J, with 10 bases in the middle. CDR3 size: 14 residues. The germline V gene has CDR1 SGHRS and CDR2 YFSETQ. The CDR3 DNA follows: TGCGCCAGCAGTCCTGAGTTAAGCACAGATACGCAGTATTTT. The encoded protein is CASSPELSTDTQYF.

A remark on this clonotype: An end of the junction does not agree with germline; a read error may underlie this. The chain recombines TRBV28 with TRBJ2-7, with 9 bases fitting TRBD1. The CDR3 has 14 residues. CDR1 and CDR2 from the germline V gene are MDHEN and SYDVKM. CDR3 sequence (DNA): TGTGTCAGCAGCTCCGGGACAGGGTTCTACGAGCAATACTTC. Its translation: CVSSSGTGFYEQYF.

This clonotype showed up just a few times. The J gene is TRBJ2-1, the V gene TRBV28, with D perhaps TRBD2 (7 bases). This CDR3 has 14 amino acids. Trimming pared 1 base from V and 7 bases from J, leaving 11 bases between. Germline V gene sequence: CDR1 MDHEN, CDR2 SYDVKM. CDR3 amino acids: CASSLSGEGNEQFF. The CDR3 DNA reads TGTGCCAGCAGTTTATCAGGGGAGGGGAATGAGCAGTTCTTC.

This clonotype was detected ten times or more. The chain combines TRBV27 with TRBJ2-5; TRBD2 matches at 7 bases. Per germline, CDR1 MNHEY and CDR2 SMNVEV (reference sequence). This CDR3 region has 14 residues. V shed 5 bases and J 7 bases; nucleotides not matched to a gene: 10. CDR3 in amino acids: CASSLSGNGGTQYF. The DNA for the CDR3 is TGTGCCAGCAGTCTCAGCGGGAATGGAGGGACCCAGTACTTC.

This clonotype was counted many times. J is TRBJ2-7 and V is TRBV5-1; TRBD1 aligns across 7 bases. Trimming took 0 bases from V and 1 from J; bases not matched to a gene: 4. Germline V gene lookup returns CDR1 SGHRS and CDR2 YFSETQ. This CDR3 has 15 amino acids. The CDR3 here is CASSLDRGPSYEQYF. The CDR3 nucleotides are TGCGCCAGCAGCTTGGACAGGGGACCGTCCTACGAGCAGTACTTC. The complete variable domain, with remaining parts taken from reference TRBV5-1 and TRBJ2-7, reads KAGVTQTPRYLIKTRGQQVTLSCSPISGHRSVSWYQQTPGQGLQFLFEYFSETQRNKGNFPGRFSGRQFSNSRSEMNVSTLELGDSALYLCASSLDRGPSYEQYFGPGTRLTVT.

This chain connects TRBV30 to TRBJ1-2; unclear D gene. The CDR3 is 11 amino acids. The V end was cut by 0 bases, the J end by 13 bases, with 12 bases between. Per the germline V gene, CDR1 is GTSNPN and CDR2 is SVGIG (reference sequence). The CDR3 DNA follows: TGTGCCTGGAGTGTACGCAGCCGGGCCACCTTC. This sequence encodes CAWSVRSRATF.

This clonotype came up many times. The V and J genes are TRBV7-8 and TRBJ1-3; D is undetermined. The V end lost 1 base, the J end lost 0 bases, and 10 bases lay between the germline ends. In germline, CDR1 is SGHVS, CDR2 FQNEAQ. The CDR3 contains 16 residues. This CDR3 is CASSLGGPNSGNTIYF. CDR3 in DNA: TGTGCCAGCAGCTTAGGCGGGCCCAACTCTGGAAACACCATATATTTT. Using reference TRBV7-8 and TRBJ1-3 for the parts outside the CDR3, the full variable domain is GAGVSQSPRYKVAKRGQDVALRCDPISGHVSLFWYQQALGQGPEFLTYFQNEAQLDKSGLPSDRFFAERPEGSVSTLKIQRTQQEDSAVYLCASSLGGPNSGNTIYFGEGSWLTVV.

This clonotype was counted between two and nine times. The rearrangement links TRBV6-6 to TRBJ1-1; D may be TRBD1 (6 bases). V lost 0 bases and J 8 bases, leaving 19 bases between the germline ends. From germline, CDR1 is MNHNY and CDR2 SVGAGI (reference sequence). The CDR3 is made up of 16 amino acids. The CDR3 loop reads CASSYSAPRRQAEAFF. The CDR3 nucleotides read TGTGCCAGCAGTTACTCTGCCCCCAGACGACAGGCGGAAGCTTTCTTT.

This clonotype came up many times. This sequence joins TRBV3-1 and TRBJ1-2; 10 bases are a match to TRBD1. The V and J ends lost 1 base and 3 bases, in that order; junction bases with no gene match: 5. The CDR3 is made up of 16 amino acids. Per germline, CDR1 LGHDT and CDR2 YNNKEL (reference sequence). The CDR3 DNA is TGTGCCAGCAGCCAAGGGACAGGGGGAAGAGACTATGGCTACACCTTC. This codes for CASSQGTGGRDYGYTF. Based on the CDR3 plus reference TRBV3-1 and TRBJ1-2, the full variable domain is DTAVSQTPKYLVTQMGNDKSIKCEQNLGHDTMYWYKQDSKKFLKIMFSYNNKELIINETVPNRFSPKSPDKAHLNLHINSLELGDSAVYFCASSQGTGGRDYGYTFGSGTRLTVV.

CDR3 in DNA: TGTGCCAGCAGTTACAGGGGGAGGGCAGATACGCAGTATTTT. This codes for CASSYRGRADTQYF. The chain uses TRBV6-6 and TRBJ2-3; D possibly corresponds to TRBD2 (7 bases). This CDR3 comprises 14 residues. Trimming left V 2 bases short and J 4 bases short, with 10 bases between. CDR1 is MNHNY, CDR2 SVGAGI, per germline (reference sequence).

V gene TRBV4-3 combines with J gene TRBJ1-5; D unresolved. Germline assignment: CDR1 LGHNA and CDR2 YSLEER. V was clipped by 2 bases and J by 4 bases, with 12 bases between them. The CDR3 consists of 15 residues. CDR3: CASSQIAGGNQPQHF. CDR3 DNA: TGCGCCAGCAGCCAAATTGCAGGAGGAAATCAGCCCCAGCATTTT.

The chain joins TRBV14 to TRBJ1-6; D perhaps matches TRBD1 (5 bases). The V end lost 4 bases, the J end lost 10 bases, and 20 bases lay between the germline ends. Germline-derived CDR1 and CDR2 are SGHDN and FVKESK. This CDR3 has 16 amino acids. CDR3 in DNA: TGTGCCAGCAGCCCACCAGACAGCCCACGGGAGTCACCCCTCCACTTT. It codes for CASSPPDSPRESPLHF.

V and J are TRBV9 and TRBJ2-5; possibly TRBD1 for D (6 bases). Germline CDR1 is SGDLS and CDR2 is YYNGEE. CDR3 length: 15 amino acids. Trimming pared 2 bases from V and 2 bases from J, leaving 13 bases between. The DNA of the CDR3 is TGTGCCAGCAGCGTTACAGGGTTCTGGCAAGAGACCCAGTACTTC. It specifies CASSVTGFWQETQYF.

In its sample, this clonotype was seen many times. The rearrangement uses TRBV15 and TRBJ2-7, with 7 bases fitting TRBD1. Trimming removed 0 bases from V and 1 base from J; junction bases left unmatched: 6. CDR3 length: 16 amino acids. Germline CDR1 and CDR2: LNHNV and YYDKDF (reference sequence). CDR3: CATSRDGTAKSYEQYF. The CDR3 DNA sequence: TGTGCCACCAGCAGAGATGGGACAGCGAAATCCTACGAGCAGTACTTC. The full variable domain, in which reference TRBV15 and TRBJ2-7 provide the parts outside the CDR3, is DAMVIQNPRYQVTQFGKPVTLSCSQTLNHNVMYWYQQKSSQAPKLLFHYYDKDFNNEADTPDNFQSRRPNTSFCFLDIRSPGLGDTAMYLCATSRDGTAKSYEQYFGPGTRLTVT.

The table lists this clonotype with many counts. The chain has TRBV7-2 and TRBJ1-1; the match to TRBD1 covers 10 bases. V trimming: 4 bases; J trimming: 10 bases; junction bases outside the gene matches: 6. Germline V gene data show CDR1 as SGHTA and CDR2 as FQGNSA. CDR3 length: 13 amino acids. CDR3 DNA sequence: TGTGCCAGCAGCTCGGGACAGGGGTACGGAGCTTTCTTT. This codes for CASSSGQGYGAFF.

This chain links TRBV7-9 with TRBJ1-6, with unresolved D. V lost 11 bases to trimming and J lost 7 bases, with 18 bases between them. The CDR3 contains 14 residues. Per germline, CDR1 SEHNR and CDR2 FQNEAQ (reference sequence). CDR3 region: CAGDGSKPNSPLHF. In nucleotides, the CDR3 is TGTGCCGGAGACGGGTCTAAACCCAATTCACCCCTCCACTTT.